These 20 T cell receptor beta chains share one sample of origin, sequenced in a study of cytomegalovirus exposure and HLA in healthy donors. Researchers ran the PCR with 60 Vbeta and 13 Jbeta primers. Using immunoSEQ multiplex PCR, the repertoire was profiled, and TCRdb retains in-frame clones only, with some absent. The data show some 150,000 clones, about 75% seen once. The source material was PBMCs. These receptors came from a man aged 40-49 years in good health and CMV-seropositive.

The gene calls are TRBV10-2 and TRBJ2-2; TRBD2 is a possible D gene (6 bases). V lost 1 base and J lost 2, with 14 bases in between. Germline CDR1 reads WSHSY; CDR2 reads SAAADI. The CDR3 length is 17 residues. In DNA form, the CDR3 reads TGCGCCAGCAGTGAGTTTTGGGACTCAGGCAACACCGGGGAGCTGTTTTTT. Its translation: CASSEFWDSGNTGELFF.

The CDR3 is CASSSGPIQETQYF. The CDR3 bases are TGTGCCAGCAGCTCTGGGCCGATCCAAGAGACCCAGTACTTC. This chain joins TRBV28 and TRBJ2-5, with unresolved D. Germline-derived CDR1 and CDR2 are MDHEN and SYDVKM. Trimming pared 6 bases from V and 1 base from J, leaving 12 bases between. The CDR3 contains 14 residues.

This rearrangement joins TRBV11-1 to TRBJ2-4; D is unresolved. CDR3 length: 12 amino acids. The V end lost 2 bases, the J end lost 7 bases, and 6 bases lay between the germline ends. The V gene's germline CDR1 is SGHAT and CDR2 FQDESV (reference sequence). The CDR3 DNA sequence: TGTGCCAGCAGCTTACTCGGGAACATTCAGTACTTC. Protein sequence: CASSLLGNIQYF. The full variable domain, completed using reference TRBV11-1 and TRBJ2-4, is EAEVAQSPRYKITEKSQAVAFWCDPISGHATLYWYRQILGQGPELLVQFQDESVVDDSQLPKDRFSAERLKGVDSTLKIQPAELGDSAMYLCASSLLGNIQYFGAGTRLSVL.

The chain combines TRBV28 with TRBJ2-7, with 9 bases that match TRBD2. From germline, CDR1 is MDHEN and CDR2 SYDVKM. The V gene end was trimmed by 6 bases and the J gene end by 0 bases; junction bases not matched to a gene: 9. The CDR3 is 16 residues long. CDR3 residues: CASRDSAGGGSYEQYF. The CDR3 DNA reads TGTGCCAGCAGAGACTCAGCGGGGGGAGGCTCCTACGAGCAGTACTTC.

This clone has a single count. This chain joins TRBV10-3 and TRBJ2-5, with 7 positions matching TRBD1. CDR3 length: 12 amino acids. Germline V gives CDR1 ENHRY, CDR2 SYGVKD. V gave up 10 bases and J gave up 2 bases; unmatched junction bases: 4. The CDR3 nucleotides are TGTGCCAGCAAGACAGGGCAAGAGACCCAGTACTTC. Its protein is CASKTGQETQYF.

This chain connects TRBV21-1 to TRBJ2-2; the DNA was not compared with TRBD1, the D call given in the table. TRBV21-1 is shown as a pseudogene. The CDR3 consists of 18 residues. The CDR3 DNA is TGTGCCAGCAACACTAAAACCAGGGTATATTCGAACACCGGGGAGCTGTTTTTT. This translates into CASNTKTRVYSNTGELFF.

The J gene is TRBJ1-6, the V gene TRBV5-1; D might be TRBD1 (6 bases). CDR3 length equals 16 residues. Trimming cost V 2 bases and J 7 bases, with 16 bases left between them. Germline values: CDR1 SGHRS, CDR2 YFSETQ. The CDR3 loop is CASSFGPQGLNSPLHF. CDR3 in DNA: TGCGCCAGCAGCTTTGGTCCGCAGGGGCTGAATTCACCCCTCCACTTT. Drawing the rest from reference TRBV5-1 and TRBJ1-6, the complete variable domain is KAGVTQTPRYLIKTRGQQVTLSCSPISGHRSVSWYQQTPGQGLQFLFEYFSETQRNKGNFPGRFSGRQFSNSRSEMNVSTLELGDSALYLCASSFGPQGLNSPLHFGNGTRLTVT.

The J gene is TRBJ1-2, the V gene TRBV2; 12 positions match TRBD1. V lost 8 bases and J lost 4; bases outside the gene matches: 11. This CDR3 is built from 16 residues. The germline V gene encodes CDR1 SNHLY and CDR2 FYNNEI. The CDR3 here is CASLMGQGARSYGYTF. CDR3 coding DNA: TGTGCCAGCCTGATGGGACAGGGGGCGCGGAGCTATGGCTACACCTTC. The full variable domain, completed using reference TRBV2 and TRBJ1-2, is EPEVTQTPSHQVTQMGQEVILRCVPISNHLYFYWYRQILGQKVEFLVSFYNNEISEKSEIFDDQFSVERPDGSNFTLKIRSTKLEDSAMYFCASLMGQGARSYGYTFGSGTRLTVV.

This chain connects TRBV5-1 to TRBJ2-1; weak D call: TRBD1 (5 bases). Germline V gene sequence: CDR1 SGHRS, CDR2 YFSETQ. V lost 0 bases and J 7 bases, leaving 11 bases between the germline ends. The CDR3 has 14 amino acids. The CDR3 DNA follows: TGCGCCAGCAGCTTGGGGCAGGGCATTAATGAGCAGTTCTTC. As protein: CASSLGQGINEQFF.

This clone showed up just once. This chain uses TRBV25-1 with TRBJ2-7, with TRBD2 matching 12 bases. This CDR3 has 17 amino acids. Looked up from germline, CDR1 is MGHDK and CDR2 is SYGVNS. V lost 6 bases to trimming and J lost 2 bases; unmatched junction nucleotides: 11. The CDR3 DNA follows: TGTGCCAGCAGAGCCCCCCCCCGACTAGCGGGAGCCTACGAGCAGTACTTC. Translated, it gives CASRAPPRLAGAYEQYF.

The rearrangement uses TRBV27 and TRBJ1-1, with 9 bases fitting TRBD1. V shed 4 bases and J 1 base; nucleotides not matched to a gene: 4. Germline CDR1 MNHEY, CDR2 SMNVEV (reference sequence). The CDR3 has 15 amino acids. The CDR3 DNA reads as TGTGCCAGCAGTTCACCACAGGGGGCGAACACTGAAGCTTTCTTT. This translates into CASSSPQGANTEAFF.

The V call is TRBV19, the J call TRBJ2-7, with 9 bases fitting TRBD1. This CDR3 region has 15 residues. The germline V gene encodes CDR1 LNHDA and CDR2 SQIVND (reference sequence). V dropped 5 bases and J dropped 4; count of bases not matched to a gene: 9. Written as DNA, the CDR3 is TGTGCCAGTAGTCCTCGACCGGGACAGGGTTACGAGCAGTACTTC. It translates to CASSPRPGQGYEQYF.

This chain joins TRBV27 and TRBJ1-2, with a possible D match to TRBD1 (6 bases). The V end was cut by 5 bases, the J end by 2 bases, with 12 bases between. Germline V lookup: CDR1 MNHEY, CDR2 SMNVEV (reference sequence). The CDR3 extends over 14 amino acids. The CDR3 protein is CASSRAGTNYGYTF. The CDR3 nucleotides read TGTGCCAGCAGTAGGGCCGGGACAAACTATGGCTACACCTTC.

This chain joins TRBV19 and TRBJ2-1; 12 bases fit TRBD2. The CDR3 sequence is 18 residues long. V shed 9 bases, J shed 3 bases, and the junction held 15 bases outside the gene matches. Germline lookup yields CDR1 LNHDA and CDR2 SQIVND (reference sequence). The CDR3 nucleotides are TGTGCCAGCGCTGGGGGGCTAGCGGGAGGGGGGGTCTACAATGAGCAGTTCTTC. This gives the protein CASAGGLAGGGVYNEQFF.

The chain couples TRBV2 to TRBJ1-5; D is unresolved. Germline lookup yields CDR1 SNHLY and CDR2 FYNNEI. This CDR3 is 12 amino acids long. Trimming took 7 bases from V and 4 from J, leaving 8 bases between them. The CDR3 region is CASKEGNQPQHF. The CDR3, as DNA: TGTGCCAGCAAGGAGGGAAATCAGCCCCAGCATTTT.

For this clone: The junction departs from the called germline gene at one end, perhaps through a read error. The rearrangement joins TRBV11-3 to TRBJ2-5; 9 bases match TRBD2. The germline gives CDR1 SGHNT, CDR2 YENEEA. This CDR3 contains 13 residues. CDR3 loop: CASSATIAGVMNF. CDR3 sequence (DNA): TGTGCCAGCAGCGCCACAATAGCGGGAGTAATGAACTTC.

This chain joins TRBV29-1 and TRBJ2-3, with TRBD2 matching 13 bases. Germline loops: CDR1 SQVTM, CDR2 ANQGSEA. The CDR3 sequence is 15 residues long. V trimming: 7 bases; J trimming: 3 bases; junction bases outside the gene matches: 7. CDR3 bases: TGCAGCGGCTCCGGGACTAGCGGGAAAACAGATACGCAGTATTTT. Its translation: CSGSGTSGKTDTQYF.

The V gene is TRBV9, the J gene TRBJ1-2; 10 nucleotides match TRBD1. Trimming took 4 bases from V and 4 from J; bases not matched to a gene: 7. The germline gives CDR1 SGDLS, CDR2 YYNGEE. CDR3 length: 15 residues. DNA of the CDR3: TGTGCCAGCAGCTGGACCGGGACAGGGGCCTATGGCTACACCTTC. It codes for CASSWTGTGAYGYTF.

This clone appeared a few times. The chain is built from TRBV15 and TRBJ2-3; D unclear. The CDR3 totals 15 residues. Germline CDR1 reads LNHNV; CDR2 reads YYDKDF (reference sequence). Trimming left V 1 base short and J 0 bases short, with 8 bases between. For the CDR3, the DNA is TGTGCCACCAGCAGAGTACCCAGTAGCACAGATACGCAGTATTTT. Its translation: CATSRVPSSTDTQYF.

The chain has TRBV6-1 and TRBJ1-2; 8 bases fit TRBD1. With 7 bases clipped from V and 1 base from J, the junction kept 5 bases outside the gene matches. This CDR3 is 14 amino acids long. CDR1 is MNHNS and CDR2 is SASEGT in the germline V gene. The chain's CDR3 is CASTRQGINYGYTF. The CDR3 region has the DNA TGTGCCAGCACCAGACAGGGGATTAACTATGGCTACACCTTC.